This T cell receptor (beta chain) stems from a study of T cell repertoires in cytomegalovirus infection. Study-wide context: Carrying CMV and the relevant HLA type showed in public TCR beta signatures. Study results and caveats: The ex vivo response was dominated by HLA-C-restricted CMV-specific TCR beta clonotypes.

This clonotype was counted between two and nine times. Antigen specificity is unknown. TCRdb fed the reads into MiXCR, producing one record per CDR3 protein. The table shows 450,000 to 600,000 distinct CDR3 sequences, with around 35% occurring only once. From germline, CDR1 is SGHTA and CDR2 FQGNSA. The CDR3 extends over 12 amino acids. The V and J ends lost 5 bases and 9 bases respectively, with 13 bases between them. The TCR sequence derives from a human donor in good health (CMV status not recorded). Some clones in this sample may be carry-over from other donors' samples. Sequencing used cultured PBMCs, obtained from culture after CMV antigen stimulation. The chain couples TRBV7-2 to TRBJ2-5, with D perhaps TRBD2 (6 bases). This CDR3 is CASSLSWEAQYF. The DNA of the CDR3 is TGTGCCAGCAGCCTTTCTTGGGAGGCCCAGTACTTC.